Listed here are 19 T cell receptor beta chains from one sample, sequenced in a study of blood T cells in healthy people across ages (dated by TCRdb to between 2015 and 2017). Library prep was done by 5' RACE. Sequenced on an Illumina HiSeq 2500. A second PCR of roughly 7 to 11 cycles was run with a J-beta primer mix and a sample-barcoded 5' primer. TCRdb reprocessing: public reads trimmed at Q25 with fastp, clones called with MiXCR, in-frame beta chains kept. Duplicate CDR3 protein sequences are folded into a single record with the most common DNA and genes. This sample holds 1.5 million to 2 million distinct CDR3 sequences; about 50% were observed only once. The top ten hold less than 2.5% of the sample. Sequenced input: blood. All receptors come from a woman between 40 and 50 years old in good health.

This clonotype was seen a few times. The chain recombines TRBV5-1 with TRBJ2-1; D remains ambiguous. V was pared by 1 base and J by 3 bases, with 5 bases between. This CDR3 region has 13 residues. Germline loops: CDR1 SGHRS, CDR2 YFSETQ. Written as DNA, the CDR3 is TGCGCCAGCAGCTTGTATGTCTACAATGAGCAGTTCTTC. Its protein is CASSLYVYNEQFF.

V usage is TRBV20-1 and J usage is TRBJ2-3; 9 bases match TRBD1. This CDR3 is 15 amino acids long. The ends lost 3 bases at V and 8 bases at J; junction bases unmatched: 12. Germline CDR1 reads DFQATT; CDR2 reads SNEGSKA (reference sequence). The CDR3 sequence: CSARGQGRTLATQYF. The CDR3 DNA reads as TGCAGTGCTAGGGGACAGGGAAGGACTCTAGCTACGCAGTATTTT.

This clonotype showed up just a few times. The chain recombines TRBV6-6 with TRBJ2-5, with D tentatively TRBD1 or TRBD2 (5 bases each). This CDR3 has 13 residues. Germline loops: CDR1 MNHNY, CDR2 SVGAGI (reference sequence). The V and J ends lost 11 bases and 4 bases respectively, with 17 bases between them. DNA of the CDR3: TGTGCCGCCAGGGCGGTGGGGACAGAGACCCAGTACTTC. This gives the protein CAARAVGTETQYF.

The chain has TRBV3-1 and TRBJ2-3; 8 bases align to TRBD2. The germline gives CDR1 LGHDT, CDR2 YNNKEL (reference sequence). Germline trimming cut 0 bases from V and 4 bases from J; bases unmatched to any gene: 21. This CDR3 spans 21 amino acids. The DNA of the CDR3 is TGTGCCAGCAGCCAAGATTTCGGGGGGGCCCTCGCGACAAGCCTAGCAGATACGCAGTATTTT. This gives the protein CASSQDFGGALATSLADTQYF.

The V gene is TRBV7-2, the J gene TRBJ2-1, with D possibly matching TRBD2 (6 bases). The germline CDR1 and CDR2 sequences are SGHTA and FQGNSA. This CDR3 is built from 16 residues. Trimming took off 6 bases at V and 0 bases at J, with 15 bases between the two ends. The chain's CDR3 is CASRGGGTSSYNEQFF. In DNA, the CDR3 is TGTGCCAGCAGAGGAGGCGGGACGAGCTCCTACAATGAGCAGTTCTTC.

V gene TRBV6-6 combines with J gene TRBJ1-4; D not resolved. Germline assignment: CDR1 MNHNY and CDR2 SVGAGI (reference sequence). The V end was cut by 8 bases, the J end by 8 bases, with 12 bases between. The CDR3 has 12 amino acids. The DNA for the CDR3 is TGTGCCAGCGGGAAAATAGGGGAAAAACTGTTTTTT. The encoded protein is CASGKIGEKLFF.

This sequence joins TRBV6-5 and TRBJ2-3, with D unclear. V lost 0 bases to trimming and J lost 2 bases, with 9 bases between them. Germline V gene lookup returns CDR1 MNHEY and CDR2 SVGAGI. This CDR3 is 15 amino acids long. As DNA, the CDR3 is TGTGCCAGCAGTTACTCTGGAGCTACCACAGATACGCAGTATTTT. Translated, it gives CASSYSGATTDTQYF.

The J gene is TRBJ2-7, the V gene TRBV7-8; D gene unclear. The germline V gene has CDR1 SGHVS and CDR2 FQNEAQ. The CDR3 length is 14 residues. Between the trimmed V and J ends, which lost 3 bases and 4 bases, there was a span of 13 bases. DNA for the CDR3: TGTGCCAGCAGCTTTGGTCGGCCGCGGTACGAGCAGTACTTC. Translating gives CASSFGRPRYEQYF.

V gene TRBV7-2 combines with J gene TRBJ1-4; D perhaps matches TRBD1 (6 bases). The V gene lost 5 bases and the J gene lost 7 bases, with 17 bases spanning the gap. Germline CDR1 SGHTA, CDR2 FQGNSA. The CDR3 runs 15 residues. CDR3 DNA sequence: TGTGCCAGCAGCGTACAGGGAAGGCGGGTTGAAAAACTGTTTTTT. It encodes CASSVQGRRVEKLFF.

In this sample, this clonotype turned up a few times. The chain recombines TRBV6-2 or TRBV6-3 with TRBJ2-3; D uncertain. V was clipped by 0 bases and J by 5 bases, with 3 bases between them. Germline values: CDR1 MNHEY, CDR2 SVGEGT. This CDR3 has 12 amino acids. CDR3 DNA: TGTGCCAGCAGTTACTCGTTAGATACGCAGTATTTT. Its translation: CASSYSLDTQYF.

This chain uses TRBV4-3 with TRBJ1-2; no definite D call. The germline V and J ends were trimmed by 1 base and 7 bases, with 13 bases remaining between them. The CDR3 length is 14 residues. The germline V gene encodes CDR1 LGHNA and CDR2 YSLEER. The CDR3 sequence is CASSQVASQIGYTF. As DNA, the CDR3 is TGCGCCAGCAGCCAAGTCGCCAGCCAAATTGGCTACACCTTC.

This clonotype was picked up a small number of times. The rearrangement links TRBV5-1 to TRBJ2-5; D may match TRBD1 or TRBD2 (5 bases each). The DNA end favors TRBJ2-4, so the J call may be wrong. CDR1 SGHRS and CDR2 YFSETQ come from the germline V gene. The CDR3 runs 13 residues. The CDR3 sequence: CASSLSLGDIQYF. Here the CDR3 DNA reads TGCGCCAGCAGCTTGAGTTTGGGGGACATTCAGTACTTC.

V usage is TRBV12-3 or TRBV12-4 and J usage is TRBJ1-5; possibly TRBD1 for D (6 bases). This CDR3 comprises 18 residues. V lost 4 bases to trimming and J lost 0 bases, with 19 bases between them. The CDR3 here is CASSYGGGLTHSNQPQHF. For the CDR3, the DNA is TGTGCCAGCAGTTACGGGGGGGGCCTAACCCATAGCAATCAGCCCCAGCATTTT.

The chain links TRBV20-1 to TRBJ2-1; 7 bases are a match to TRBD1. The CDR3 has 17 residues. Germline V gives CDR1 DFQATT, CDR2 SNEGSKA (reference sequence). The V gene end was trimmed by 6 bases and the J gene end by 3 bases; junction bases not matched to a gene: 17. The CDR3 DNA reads TGCAGTGCCCACGTAGGGTACAGGGGCAGGGACTACAATGAGCAGTTCTTC. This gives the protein CSAHVGYRGRDYNEQFF.

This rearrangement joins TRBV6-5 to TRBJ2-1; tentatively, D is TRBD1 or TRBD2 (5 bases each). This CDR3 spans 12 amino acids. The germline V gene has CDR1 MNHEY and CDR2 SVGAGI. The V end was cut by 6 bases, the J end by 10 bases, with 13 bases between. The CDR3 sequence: CASSLGTEEQFF. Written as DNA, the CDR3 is TGTGCCAGCAGCCTCGGGACCGAGGAGCAGTTCTTC.

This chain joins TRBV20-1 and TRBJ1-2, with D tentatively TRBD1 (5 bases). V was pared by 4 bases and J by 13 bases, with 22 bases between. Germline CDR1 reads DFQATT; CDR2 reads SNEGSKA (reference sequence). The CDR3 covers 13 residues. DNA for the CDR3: TGCAGTGCTACAGGGACGGTAACTATGGCTGGCACCTTC. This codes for CSATGTVTMAGTF.

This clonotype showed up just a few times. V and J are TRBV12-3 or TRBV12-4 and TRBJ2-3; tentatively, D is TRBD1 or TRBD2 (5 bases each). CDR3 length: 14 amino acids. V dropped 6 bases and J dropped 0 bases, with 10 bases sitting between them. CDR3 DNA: TGTGCCAGCAGACCGGGACCTAGCACAGATACGCAGTATTTT. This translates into CASRPGPSTDTQYF.

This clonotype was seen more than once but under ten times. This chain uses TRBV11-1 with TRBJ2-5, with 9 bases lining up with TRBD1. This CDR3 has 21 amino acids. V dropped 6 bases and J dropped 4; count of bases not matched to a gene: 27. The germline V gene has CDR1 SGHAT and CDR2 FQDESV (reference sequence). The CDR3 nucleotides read TGTGCCAGCAGTCATCCCACGTATCAGGGGGAGAAACAGGGGGCCCCAGAGACCCAGTACTTC. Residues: CASSHPTYQGEKQGAPETQYF. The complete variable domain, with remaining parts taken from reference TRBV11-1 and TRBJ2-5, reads EAEVAQSPRYKITEKSQAVAFWCDPISGHATLYWYRQILGQGPELLVQFQDESVVDDSQLPKDRFSAERLKGVDSTLKIQPAELGDSAMYLCASSHPTYQGEKQGAPETQYFGPGTRLLVL.

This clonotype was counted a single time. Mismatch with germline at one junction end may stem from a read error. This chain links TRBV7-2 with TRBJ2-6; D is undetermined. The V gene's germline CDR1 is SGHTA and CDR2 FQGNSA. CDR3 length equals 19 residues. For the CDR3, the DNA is TGTGCCAGCAGCTTAGCTAGGGTCGGAATGGGTTCTGTGGCCAACGTCCTGACTTTC. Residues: CASSLARVGMGSVANVLTF.